This T cell receptor (beta chain) was found in a study of CD8 T cells in ankylosing spondylitis. V was trimmed by 1 base and J by 1 base, leaving 14 bases between them. Germline values: CDR1 MGHRA, CDR2 YSYEKL. The length of the CDR3 is 18 residues. One entry per CDR3 protein results from TCRdb running MiXCR on the 5' RACE reads. The sample shows 250,000 to 300,000 distinct CDR3 sequences, over 15% of them seen only once. Findings and caveats of the study: A TCR beta motif made of eight highly homologous variants seemed typical of ankylosing spondylitis blood.

Note on this clonotype: No antigen is known for it.

Material: blood, either unsorted or a sorted T cell fraction (not recorded which). The chain recombines TRBV4-1 with TRBJ2-6; maybe TRBD2 (7 bases). The sequence was obtained from a male donor with ankylosing spondylitis or in good health (not recorded which). The CDR3 spells CASSQGVRGGSGANVLTF. The CDR3, as DNA: TGCGCCAGCAGCCAAGGTGTCAGGGGAGGGTCTGGGGCCAACGTCCTGACTTTC.